This TCR beta chain was identified in a study of T cell repertoires in cytomegalovirus infection. Study in general: Recently identified HLA-C-restricted and well-studied HLA-B-restricted CMV epitopes were used.

CDR1 and CDR2 from the germline V gene are SGHTA and FQGNSA. This CDR3 comprises 17 residues. The ends were cut back, 2 bases at V and 4 bases at J, with 18 bases in the middle. TCRdb recomputed calls from the reads with MiXCR, one row per CDR3 protein. Of roughly 730,000 distinct CDR3 sequences listed, around 35% were seen once; the top ten hold 18%. This clonotype was detected only a few times. Its antigen is undetermined. Points from the study as a whole: Cumulated frequencies of public TCR beta families served to identify carriers of CMV plus the relevant HLA.

The receptor was isolated from a human donor in good health (CMV status not recorded). Some clones in this sample may be carry-over from other donors' samples. The source material was cultured PBMCs, sampled from culture after CMV antigen stimulation. V and J are TRBV7-2 and TRBJ1-3; maybe TRBD1 (5 bases). The CDR3 loop reads CASSLSPAGTAGNTIYF. CDR3 in DNA: TGTGCCAGCAGCTTAAGCCCCGCGGGGACTGCCGGAAACACCATATATTTT. The entire variable domain, with the rest obtained from reference TRBV7-2 and TRBJ1-3, is as follows: GAGVSQSPSNKVTEKGKDVELRCDPISGHTALYWYRQSLGQGLEFLIYFQGNSAPDKSGLPSDRFSAERTGGSVSTLTIQRTQQEDSAVYLCASSLSPAGTAGNTIYFGEGSWLTVV.